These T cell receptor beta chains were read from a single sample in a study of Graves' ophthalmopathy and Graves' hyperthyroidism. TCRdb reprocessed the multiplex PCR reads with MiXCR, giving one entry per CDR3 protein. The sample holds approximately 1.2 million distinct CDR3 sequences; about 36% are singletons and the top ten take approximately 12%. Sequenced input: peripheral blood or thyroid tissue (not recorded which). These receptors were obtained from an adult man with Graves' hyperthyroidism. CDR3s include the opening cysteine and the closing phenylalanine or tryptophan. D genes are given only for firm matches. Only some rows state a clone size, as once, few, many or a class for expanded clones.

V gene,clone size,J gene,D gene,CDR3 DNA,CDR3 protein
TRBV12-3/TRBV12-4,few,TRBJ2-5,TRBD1,TGTGCCAGCACCCTATCGACAGGGGGCGGGGAGACCCAGTACTTC,CASTLSTGGGETQYF
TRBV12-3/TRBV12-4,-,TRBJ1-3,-,TGTGCCAGCAGTTTACTGCGTGAAGGATTTGGAAACACCATGTATTTT,CASSLLREGFGNTMYF
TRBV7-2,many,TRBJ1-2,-,TGTGCCAGCAGCACCGGGGGGGTTTTGGGCTACACCTTC,CASSTGGVLGYTF
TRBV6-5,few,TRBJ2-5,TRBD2,TGTGCCAGCAAGCGGGGATTGGCGGAGACCCAGTACTTC,CASKRGLAETQYF
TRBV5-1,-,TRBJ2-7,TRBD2,TGCGCCAGCAGCTTAGCGGGAGCAACCGGGGAGCAGTACTTC,CASSLAGATGEQYF
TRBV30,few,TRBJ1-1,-,TGTGCCTGGAGCCTCGGTCTGGGCGGTACTGAAGCTTTCTTT,CAWSLGLGGTEAFF
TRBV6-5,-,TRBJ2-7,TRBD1,TGTGCCAGCAGTAGGCCCGGGACAGCGGTATACTTC,CASSRPGTAVYF
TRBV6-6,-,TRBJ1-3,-,TGTGCCAGCAGTTCCTTGACAAGGAACACCATATATTTT,CASSSLTRNTIYF
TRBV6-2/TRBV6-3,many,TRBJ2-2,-,TGTGCCAGCACGTTCGAGTCCGAAACCGGGGAGCTGTTTTTT,CASTFESETGELFF
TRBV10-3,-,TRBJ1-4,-,TGTGCCATCAGTGGCAGCCGGGGGGAAAAACTGTTTTTT,CAISGSRGEKLFF
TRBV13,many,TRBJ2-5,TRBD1,TGTGCCAGCAGCTTAGGTCGACAGGGGTCAAAGACCCAGTACTTC,CASSLGRQGSKTQYF
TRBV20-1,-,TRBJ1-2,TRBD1,TGCAGTGCCGGGACAGGGGAAGATGGCTACACCTTC,CSAGTGEDGYTF
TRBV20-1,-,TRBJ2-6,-,TGCAGTGCGCGAGGGGGTTCTGGGGCCAACGTCCTGACTTTC,CSARGGSGANVLTF
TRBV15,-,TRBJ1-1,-,TGTGCCACCAGCAGAGATATTCCTGAAGCTTTCTTT,CATSRDIPEAFF
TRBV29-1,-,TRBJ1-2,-,TGCAGCTCTAATGGGAGGGATGGCTACACCTTC,CSSNGRDGYTF
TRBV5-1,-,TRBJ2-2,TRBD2,TGTGCCAGCAGCCAAGATCCCGGCGGGGGGAACACCGGGGAGCTGTTTTTT,CASSQDPGGGNTGELFF
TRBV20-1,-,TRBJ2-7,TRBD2,TGCAGTGCTAGGGTACGCGGGAGTTACTCCTACGAGCAGTACTTC,CSARVRGSYSYEQYF
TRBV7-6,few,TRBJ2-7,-,TGTGCCAGCAGCTTAACGGCAGGGACCCTCTACTACGAGCAGTACTTC,CASSLTAGTLYYEQYF
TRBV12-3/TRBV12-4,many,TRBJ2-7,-,TGTGCCAGCAGTTTACTCCGGACCTACGAGCAGTACTTC,CASSLLRTYEQYF
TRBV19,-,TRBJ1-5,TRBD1,TGTGCCAGTAGCCCAATACAGGGGGCTGCTCAGCCCCAGCATTTT,CASSPIQGAAQPQHF
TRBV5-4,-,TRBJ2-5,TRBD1,TGTGCCAGCAGCTTATGGACAGGGGTGAGGGGGGAGACCCAGTACTTC,CASSLWTGVRGETQYF
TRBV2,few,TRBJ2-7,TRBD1,TGTGCCAGCAGCTCCGGGACAGACTCCTACTCCGACGAGCAGTACTTC,CASSSGTDSYSDEQYF
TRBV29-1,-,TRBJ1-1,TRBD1,TGCAGCGTTGGAACAGGGGGCATTAACACTGAAGCTTTCTTT,CSVGTGGINTEAFF
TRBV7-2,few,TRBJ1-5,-,TGTGCCAGCAGCGTGGGGGGGGGTAGCAGCAATCAGCCCCAGCATTTT,CASSVGGGSSNQPQHF
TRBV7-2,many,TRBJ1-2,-,TGTGCCAGCAGCTTATTAGCGGGGCGCCCGGGGAGAGATGGCTACACCTTC,CASSLLAGRPGRDGYTF
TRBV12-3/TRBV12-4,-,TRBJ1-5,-,TGTGCCAGCAGTTTAGCCCCGCCCCAGCATTTT,CASSLAPPQHF
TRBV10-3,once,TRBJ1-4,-,TGTGCCATCACGGACAGTTGGGAAAAACTGTTTTTT,CAITDSWEKLFF
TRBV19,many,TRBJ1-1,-,TGTGCCAGTAGGAGCCAAGGGGTTGAAGCTTTCTTT,CASRSQGVEAFF
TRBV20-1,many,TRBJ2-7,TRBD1,TGCAGTGCTAGGCGGGACAGGATCTACGAGCAGTACTTC,CSARRDRIYEQYF
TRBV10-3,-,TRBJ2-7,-,TGTGCCATCAGTGCTAGTGTCCGGGGCGTGATTTACGAGCAGTACTTC,CAISASVRGVIYEQYF
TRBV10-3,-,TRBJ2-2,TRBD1,TGTGCCATCAGTGGGACAGGCTCTAACACCGGGGAGCTGTTTTTT,CAISGTGSNTGELFF
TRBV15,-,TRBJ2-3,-,TGTGCCACCAGCAGAGCAAGCCCAGGGGAAGATACGCAGTATTTT,CATSRASPGEDTQYF